This TCR beta chain was documented in a study of cytomegalovirus exposure and HLA in healthy donors. Germline values: CDR1 SQVTM, CDR2 ANQGSEA. The junction had 15 bases not matched to a gene; V was cut back by 3 bases and J by 10 bases. The CDR3 is made up of 15 amino acids. Both 60 Vbeta primers and 13 Jbeta primers went into the PCR. Profiled with immunoSEQ multiplex PCR; TCRdb holds only in-frame clones, not every one. The sample yields approximately 130,000 clones, roughly 85% seen once. Sequenced: PBMCs. This clonotype was obtained from a boy aged 5-17 years in good health and CMV-seronegative. The chain joins TRBV29-1 to TRBJ2-1; TRBD2 agrees at 7 bases. CDR3: CSVEAGVRAGAEQFF. Written as DNA, the CDR3 is TGCAGCGTTGAGGCTGGGGTGAGGGCGGGAGCCGAGCAGTTCTTC.